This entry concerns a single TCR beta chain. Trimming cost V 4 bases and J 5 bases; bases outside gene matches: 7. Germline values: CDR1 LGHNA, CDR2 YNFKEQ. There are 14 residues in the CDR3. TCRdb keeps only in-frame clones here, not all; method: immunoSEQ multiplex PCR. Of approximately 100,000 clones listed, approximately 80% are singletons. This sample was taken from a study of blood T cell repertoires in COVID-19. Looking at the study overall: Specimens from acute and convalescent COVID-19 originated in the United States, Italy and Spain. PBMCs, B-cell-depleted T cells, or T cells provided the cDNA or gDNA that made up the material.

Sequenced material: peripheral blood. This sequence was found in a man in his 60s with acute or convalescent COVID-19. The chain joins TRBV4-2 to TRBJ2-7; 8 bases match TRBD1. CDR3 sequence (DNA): TGTGCCAGCAGCCCTCAGGGGGCGCCCCACGAGCAGTACTTC. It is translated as CASSPQGAPHEQYF.